Listed here are 21 T cell receptor beta chains from one sample, sequenced in a study of CD8+CD57+ T cells in acquired aplastic anemia. CDR3 and TCR beta VDJ profiling relied on a genomic DNA template. MiXCR, run by TCRdb on the reads, gives a single entry per CDR3 protein. This table holds roughly 86,000 distinct CDR3 sequences, roughly half found once. Material for sequencing was sorted CD4+, CD8+, or CD8+CD57+ T cells (not recorded which) from PBMCs. Source of these receptors: a human donor in good health, serving as a control.

V and J are TRBV6-5 and TRBJ1-2; 8 bases fit TRBD1. CDR1 is MNHEY and CDR2 is SVGAGI in the germline V gene. After removal of 2 bases from V and 6 bases from J, the junction contained 5 bases not matched to a gene. This CDR3 comprises 14 residues. The DNA of the CDR3 is TGTGCCAGCAGTTACACACAGGGGGGGAATGGCTACACCTTC. It specifies CASSYTQGGNGYTF.

Worth noting for this clonotype: Its ends do not fully match the called genes, so a read error is possible. The chain combines TRBV6-2 or TRBV6-3 with TRBJ2-7; D assignment may be TRBD1 or TRBD2 (5 bases each). The CDR3 loop spans 16 amino acids. Germline CDR1 reads MNHEY; CDR2 reads SVGEGT. Written as DNA, the CDR3 is TGTGCCAGCAGTTACTCGATAGGGACGGCAACCTACGAGCAGTGCTTC. Translated: CASSYSIGTATYEQCF.

This chain links TRBV5-4 with TRBJ1-1, with TRBD1 as a possible D gene (5 bases). Germline V gene sequence: CDR1 SGHNT, CDR2 YYREEE (reference sequence). CDR3 size: 12 residues. Trimming removed 4 bases from V and 11 bases from J, with 15 bases in between. The CDR3 loop reads CASSNAVGDAFF. The DNA for the CDR3 is TGTGCCAGCAGCAACGCGGTGGGGGACGCTTTCTTT.

The rearrangement joins TRBV10-3 to TRBJ1-2, with 12 bases fitting TRBD1. This CDR3 has 14 amino acids. J gave up 8 bases and V 5 bases, and 6 bases lay outside the gene matches. Germline CDR1 and CDR2: ENHRY and SYGVKD. The CDR3 sequence is CAISPGQGAFGYTF. CDR3 bases: TGTGCCATCAGTCCGGGACAGGGGGCCTTCGGCTACACCTTC.

In this sample, this clonotype turned up a few times. At one of its ends the junction is not consistent with the germline gene, which may arise from a read error. V gene TRBV9 combines with J gene TRBJ2-7, with D tentatively TRBD2 (7 bases). There are 14 residues in the CDR3. Germline V gives CDR1 SGDLS, CDR2 YYNGEE. The CDR3 reads CASSVEGGGYGQYF. In DNA, the CDR3 is TGTGCCAGCAGCGTTGAAGGGGGGGGATACGGGCAGTACTTC.

V is TRBV20-1 and J is TRBJ1-6; 9 nucleotides line up with TRBD1. CDR3 length: 14 amino acids. Germline lookup yields CDR1 DFQATT and CDR2 SNEGSKA (reference sequence). V was pared by 2 bases and J by 6 bases, with 2 bases of the junction left unmatched. The CDR3 loop reads CSARSGQGNSPLHF. CDR3 nucleotide sequence: TGCAGTGCTAGATCGGGACAGGGTAATTCACCCCTCCACTTT.

The chain uses TRBV7-2 and TRBJ1-2, with TRBD1 as a possible D gene (5 bases). Germline lookup yields CDR1 SGHTA and CDR2 FQGNSA. Trimming shortened V by 1 base and J by 4 bases, and 7 bases separated the two germline ends. The CDR3 contains 13 residues. The CDR3 DNA reads as TGTGCCAGCAGCTTAGACAGGATCTATGGCTACACCTTC. The encoded protein is CASSLDRIYGYTF.

This clonotype has a handful of counts. V gene TRBV25-1 combines with J gene TRBJ2-3; D is unclear. The CDR3 has 22 residues. The ends were cut back, 6 bases at V and 6 bases at J, with 40 bases in the middle. Germline-derived CDR1 and CDR2 are MGHDK and SYGVNS. The CDR3, as DNA: TGTGCCAGCAGCTTAGTGGCGGTTTTGGGCAGCCCGACAATCGTTTCTTCCGATACGCAGTATTTT. It is translated as CASSLVAVLGSPTIVSSDTQYF.

On this clonotype: The junction shows a germline mismatch at one end, possibly a read error. The chain uses TRBV12-3 or TRBV12-4 and TRBJ2-2, with D possibly TRBD2 on 5 matching bases. The CDR3 sequence is 10 residues long. The CDR3 DNA sequence: TGTGCCAGCGGCAGTGGGGAGCCGTTTTTT. It codes for CASGSGEPFF.

The chain combines TRBV2 with TRBJ2-7, with D possibly matching TRBD2 (5 bases). The CDR3 has 12 amino acids. The V end lost 6 bases, the J end lost 5 bases, and 11 bases lay between the germline ends. Per the germline V gene, CDR1 is SNHLY and CDR2 is FYNNEI. Here the CDR3 DNA reads TGTGCCAGCAGGACGATCGGGGACGAGCAGTACTTC. Amino acids: CASRTIGDEQYF.

The chain uses TRBV5-1 and TRBJ2-1; D is ambiguous. The germline CDR1 and CDR2 sequences are SGHRS and YFSETQ. V lost 1 base, J lost 5 bases, and 16 bases lay in between. The CDR3 is 16 amino acids. DNA of the CDR3: TGCGCCAGCAGCTTGCAGGCCAGAGACGATAACAATGAGCAGTTCTTC. It specifies CASSLQARDDNNEQFF.

This clonotype was detected many times. The V call is TRBV9, the J call TRBJ2-1; 13 bases are shared with TRBD2. J gave up 9 bases and V 3 bases, and 12 bases lay outside the gene matches. CDR1 and CDR2 (germline): SGDLS, YYNGEE. The CDR3 has 17 amino acids. The CDR3: CASSEPGLAGQMGEQFF. DNA for the CDR3: TGTGCCAGCAGCGAGCCGGGACTAGCGGGGCAAATGGGTGAGCAGTTCTTC.

This clonotype came up a few times. The chain carries TRBV12-3 or TRBV12-4 and TRBJ2-4, with no clear D. This CDR3 contains 14 residues. The V gene lost 1 base and the J gene lost 0 bases, with 4 bases spanning the gap. The CDR3 nucleotides read TGTGCCAGCAGTTTAGAACTAGCCAAAAACATTCAGTACTTC. Translation gives CASSLELAKNIQYF.

The chain is built from TRBV12-3 or TRBV12-4 and TRBJ1-1; no firm D call. The CDR3 covers 13 residues. Trimming removed 3 bases at V and 4 bases at J, with 9 bases between. CDR3 sequence: CASSLYRGTEAFF. In nucleotides, the CDR3 is TGTGCCAGCAGTTTGTACAGAGGCACTGAAGCTTTCTTT.

Comments on this clonotype: This sequence may be a read error, since a much larger clone differs from it by one base. The chain links TRBV9 to TRBJ1-5, with D uncertain. CDR1 is SGDLS, CDR2 YYNGEE, per germline. V lost 3 bases and J 2 bases, leaving 9 bases between the germline ends. The CDR3 contains 14 residues. The chain's CDR3 is CASSEENGNQPQHF. Written as DNA, the CDR3 is TGTGCCAGCAGCGAGGAGAATGGCAATCAGCCCCAGCATTTT.

V and J are TRBV19 and TRBJ2-2; no firm D call. Trimming pared 4 bases from V and 7 bases from J, leaving 10 bases between. The CDR3 covers 13 residues. Per germline, CDR1 LNHDA and CDR2 SQIVND (reference sequence). The CDR3 loop reads CASSTQRFGELFF. The CDR3 nucleotides are TGTGCCAGTAGTACCCAACGATTCGGGGAGCTGTTTTTT.

This clonotype was detected a few times. The chain joins TRBV27 to TRBJ1-2; D gene uncertain. Trimming took off 0 bases at V and 4 bases at J, with 9 bases between the two ends. The CDR3 loop spans 14 amino acids. Germline V CDR1 and CDR2: MNHEY, SMNVEV (reference sequence). The CDR3 spells CASSLSRDGYGYTF. CDR3 DNA: TGTGCCAGCAGTTTATCGCGGGATGGCTATGGCTACACCTTC.

The chain uses TRBV9 and TRBJ2-7, with D tentatively TRBD1 or TRBD2 (5 bases each). The CDR3 totals 11 residues. Germline lookup yields CDR1 SGDLS and CDR2 YYNGEE. The V gene lost 0 bases and the J gene lost 7 bases, with 5 bases spanning the gap. CDR3 sequence (DNA): TGTGCCAGCAGCGTAGGGGGGGAGCAGTACTTC. Amino acid sequence: CASSVGGEQYF.

Comment on this clonotype: At one boundary the junction diverges from the germline segment, which might be a read error. The genes are TRBV25-1 and TRBJ1-6; no reliable D call. Germline V CDR1 and CDR2: MGHDK, SYGVNS. The CDR3 extends over 18 amino acids. The CDR3 coding sequence is TGTGCCAGCAGTGAATTTGTGGTTGGCTACTCCTATAATTCACCCCCCCACTTT. It specifies CASSEFVVGYSYNSPPHF.

The chain has TRBV5-1 and TRBJ2-2; 8 bases map to TRBD2. The CDR3 extends over 15 amino acids. V shed 4 bases, J shed 4 bases, and the junction held 6 bases outside the gene matches. The V gene's germline CDR1 is SGHRS and CDR2 YFSETQ. The CDR3 DNA reads TGCGCCAGCAGCCCCGGGGGGGCAGGCACCGGGGAGCTGTTTTTT. The encoded protein is CASSPGGAGTGELFF.

In this sample, this clonotype turned up many times. The chain links TRBV7-9 to TRBJ2-3; D is perhaps TRBD2 (5 bases). Germline assignment: CDR1 SEHNR and CDR2 FQNEAQ (reference sequence). The length of the CDR3 is 13 residues. V lost 5 bases to trimming and J lost 5 bases, with 11 bases between them. CDR3 residues: CASSHPREDTQYF. CDR3 DNA: TGTGCCAGCAGCCACCCCCGGGAAGATACGCAGTATTTT.